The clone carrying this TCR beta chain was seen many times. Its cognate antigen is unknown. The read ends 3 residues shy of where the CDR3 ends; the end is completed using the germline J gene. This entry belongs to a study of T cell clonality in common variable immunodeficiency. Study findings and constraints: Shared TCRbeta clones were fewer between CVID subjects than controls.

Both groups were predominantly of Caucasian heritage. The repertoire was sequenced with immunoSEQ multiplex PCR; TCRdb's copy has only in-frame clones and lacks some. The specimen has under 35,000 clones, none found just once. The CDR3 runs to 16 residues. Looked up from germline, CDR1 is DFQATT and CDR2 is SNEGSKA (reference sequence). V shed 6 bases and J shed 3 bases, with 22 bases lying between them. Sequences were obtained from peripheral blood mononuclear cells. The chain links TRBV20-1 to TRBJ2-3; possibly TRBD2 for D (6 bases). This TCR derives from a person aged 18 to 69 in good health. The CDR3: CSARNQEGRHTDTQYF. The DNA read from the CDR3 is TGCAGTGCGAGAAACCAGGAGGGGCGACATACAGATACG.